One sample yielded the 27 T cell receptor beta chains listed below, sequenced in a study of cytomegalovirus exposure and HLA in healthy donors. Researchers ran the PCR with 60 Vbeta and 13 Jbeta primers. Repertoires were generated with immunoSEQ multiplex PCR, while TCRdb's copy carries only in-frame clones and drops some. The profile shows over 150,000 clones, 73% of them singletons. The sample consisted of PBMCs. Source of these receptors: a young woman in good health and CMV-seropositive.

The rearrangement links TRBV7-2 to TRBJ2-7; TRBD1 agrees at 10 bases. Per germline, CDR1 SGHTA and CDR2 FQGNSA. V was pared by 1 base and J by 3 bases, with 3 bases of the junction left unmatched. This CDR3 region has 15 residues. CDR3 sequence reads: CASSLVGQGGYEQYF. The CDR3 DNA sequence: TGTGCCAGCAGCTTAGTAGGACAGGGGGGCTACGAGCAGTACTTC.

In its sample, this clone was seen a few times. This chain uses TRBV2 with TRBJ2-3; TRBD1 aligns across 7 bases. Germline CDR1 SNHLY, CDR2 FYNNEI. The length of the CDR3 is 13 residues. The trim removed 6 bases at V and 2 bases at J, leaving 2 bases unmatched. The CDR3 nucleotides read TGTGCCAGCAGGACAGGGCCCACAGATACGCAGTATTTT. Translating gives CASRTGPTDTQYF.

This clone was observed a few times. DNA for the CDR3: TGTGCCAGCAGCGGGACCCGAGCGGACACCATATATTTT. Its translation: CASSGTRADTIYF. This chain joins TRBV9 and TRBJ1-3; D unclear. With 3 bases removed from V and 8 bases from J, the gap between germline ends came to 12 bases. The CDR3 loop spans 13 amino acids. Germline-derived CDR1 and CDR2 are SGDLS and YYNGEE.

The rearrangement links TRBV9 to TRBJ1-4, with 7 bases identical to TRBD1. The V gene end was trimmed by 3 bases and the J gene end by 13 bases; junction bases not matched to a gene: 9. The length of the CDR3 is 13 residues. CDR1 and CDR2 (germline): SGDLS, YYNGEE. The CDR3 loop reads CASSERQGSILFF. The CDR3, as DNA: TGTGCCAGCAGCGAGAGACAGGGTTCAATACTGTTTTTT.

The J gene is TRBJ2-3, the V gene TRBV11-3; D is perhaps TRBD2 (6 bases). This CDR3 contains 16 residues. Between the trimmed V and J ends, which lost 5 bases and 4 bases, there was a span of 19 bases. Germline CDR1 SGHNT, CDR2 YENEEA. The CDR3 nucleotides are TGTGCCAGCAGCGACGGCAGGAGGGGCAAGTCAGATACGCAGTATTTT. Encoded protein: CASSDGRRGKSDTQYF.

The CDR3 nucleotides read TGTGCCAGCAGCAAACGGACTAGCGGGGGCCGCTCCTACGAGCAGTACTTC. It is translated as CASSKRTSGGRSYEQYF. This chain uses TRBV7-2 with TRBJ2-7; 13 bases line up with TRBD2. Germline trimming cut 5 bases from V and 0 bases from J; bases unmatched to any gene: 7. The CDR3 contains 17 residues. Germline lookup yields CDR1 SGHTA and CDR2 FQGNSA.

This chain joins TRBV2 and TRBJ1-5, with TRBD1 matching over 7 bases. The V and J ends lost 5 bases and 6 bases, in that order; junction bases with no gene match: 7. This CDR3 comprises 14 residues. Germline V CDR1 and CDR2: SNHLY, FYNNEI. The DNA for the CDR3 is TGTGCCAGCAGTATTCAGGGGGAGAGTCAGCCCCAGCATTTT. Its protein is CASSIQGESQPQHF.

The gene calls are TRBV19 and TRBJ2-1, with TRBD2 identical over 7 bases. In germline, CDR1 is LNHDA, CDR2 SQIVND (reference sequence). V was pared by 1 base and J by 7 bases, with 10 bases of the junction left unmatched. The CDR3 loop spans 16 amino acids. The CDR3 loop reads CASSIGGSGVRNEQFF. The CDR3 DNA is TGTGCCAGTAGTATAGGGGGCAGCGGGGTAAGGAATGAGCAGTTCTTC.

This chain connects TRBV7-9 to TRBJ2-5; D remains unclear. The germline CDR1 and CDR2 sequences are SEHNR and FQNEAQ (reference sequence). The CDR3 has 13 residues. Trimming shortened V by 5 bases and J by 2 bases, and 9 bases separated the two germline ends. The CDR3 nucleotides are TGTGCCAGCAGCAAAGGAGAACAAGAGACCCAGTACTTC. Translated: CASSKGEQETQYF.

J is TRBJ1-6 and V is TRBV2; 7 nucleotides line up with TRBD1. V dropped 8 bases and J dropped 7; count of bases not matched to a gene: 5. Germline CDR1 reads SNHLY; CDR2 reads FYNNEI. This CDR3 has 13 residues. CDR3 nucleotide sequence: TGTGCCAGCGACAGGGTAGGGAATTCACCCCTCCACTTT. As protein: CASDRVGNSPLHF. The whole variable domain, filled in from reference TRBV2 and TRBJ1-6, reads EPEVTQTPSHQVTQMGQEVILRCVPISNHLYFYWYRQILGQKVEFLVSFYNNEISEKSEIFDDQFSVERPDGSNFTLKIRSTKLEDSAMYFCASDRVGNSPLHFGNGTRLTVT.

The genes are TRBV7-6 and TRBJ1-1; D possibly corresponds to TRBD1 (5 bases). V gave up 5 bases and J gave up 3 bases, with 7 bases separating them. This CDR3 has 12 amino acids. CDR1 and CDR2 from the germline V gene are SGHVS and FNYEAQ. Here the CDR3 reads CASSGHYTEAFF. DNA for the CDR3: TGTGCCAGCAGCGGACACTACACTGAAGCTTTCTTT. Complete variable domain (other parts from reference TRBV7-6 and TRBJ1-1): GAGVSQSPRYKVTKRGQDVALRCDPISGHVSLYWYRQALGQGPEFLTYFNYEAQQDKSGLPNDRFSAERPEGSISTLTIQRTEQRDSAMYRCASSGHYTEAFFGQGTRLTVV.

In this sample, this clone turned up a few times. The chain links TRBV19 to TRBJ1-4; 7 positions agree with TRBD1. Losses at the gene ends were 5 bases for V and 4 bases for J; bases not matched to a gene: 7. Germline V CDR1 and CDR2: LNHDA, SQIVND (reference sequence). CDR3 length equals 15 residues. The CDR3 sequence: CASSSDRVFNEKLFF. CDR3 coding DNA: TGTGCCAGTAGTTCCGACAGGGTCTTTAATGAAAAACTGTTTTTT.

The chain has TRBV6-6 and TRBJ2-5; maybe TRBD1 (6 bases). Per the germline V gene, CDR1 is MNHNY and CDR2 is SVGAGI (reference sequence). This CDR3 comprises 12 residues. V gave up 6 bases and J gave up 11 bases, with 16 bases separating them. In nucleotides, the CDR3 is TGTGCCAGCAGACGCGACAGGACGGAGCAGTACTTC. Translation: CASRRDRTEQYF.

This chain connects TRBV6-5 to TRBJ2-1; perhaps TRBD2 as D (5 bases). Germline V gives CDR1 MNHEY, CDR2 SVGAGI. This CDR3 spans 13 amino acids. The V end was cut by 6 bases, the J end by 8 bases, with 14 bases between. As DNA, the CDR3 is TGTGCCAGCAGCCCCTCTCCCGGGGATGAGCAGTTCTTC. Its protein product is CASSPSPGDEQFF.

The rearrangement joins TRBV9 to TRBJ2-5; a possible D gene is TRBD1 (6 bases). Germline CDR1 reads SGDLS; CDR2 reads YYNGEE. The CDR3 has 14 amino acids. The ends were cut back, 4 bases at V and 1 base at J, with 11 bases in the middle. In DNA form, the CDR3 reads TGTGCCAGCAGCCTCACAGGGCGCCAAGAGACCCAGTACTTC. Amino acid sequence: CASSLTGRQETQYF.

The V gene is TRBV5-5, the J gene TRBJ1-5; a possible D gene is TRBD1 (5 bases). CDR1 is SGHKS and CDR2 is YYEKEE in the germline V gene (reference sequence). CDR3 size: 15 residues. The ends were cut back, 1 base at V and 1 base at J, with 9 bases in the middle. The CDR3, as DNA: TGTGCCAGCAGCTTGAGGGGAGGCAGCAATCAGCCCCAGCATTTT. It is translated as CASSLRGGSNQPQHF. The full variable domain, rest sourced from reference TRBV5-5 and TRBJ1-5, is DAGVTQSPTHLIKTRGQQVTLRCSPISGHKSVSWYQQVLGQGPQFIFQYYEKEERGRGNFPDRFSARQFPNYSSELNVNALLLGDSALYLCASSLRGGSNQPQHFGDGTRLSIL.

This clone came up a few times. This chain uses TRBV6-6 with TRBJ1-5; a possible D gene is TRBD1 (5 bases). CDR3 length: 14 residues. V was clipped by 1 base and J by 9 bases, with 13 bases between them. Germline V gene lookup returns CDR1 MNHNY and CDR2 SVGAGI (reference sequence). In DNA, the CDR3 is TGTGCCAGCAGTTACTGGGGGGGGGACGGGCCCCAGCATTTT. The encoded protein is CASSYWGGDGPQHF.

The rearrangement uses TRBV7-3 and TRBJ2-5; 10 bases agree with TRBD2. Unmatched junction bases numbered 3, after V lost 1 base and J lost 4 bases. CDR3 length equals 15 residues. The germline V gene has CDR1 SGHTA and CDR2 FQGTGA. The chain's CDR3 is CASSLRASGGETQYF. The CDR3 DNA reads TGTGCCAGCAGCTTAAGGGCTAGCGGGGGAGAGACCCAGTACTTC.

Concerning this clone itself: The same CDR3 arises from other DNA sequences in this sample as well. The J gene is TRBJ2-7, the V gene TRBV5-1; D possibly corresponds to TRBD2 (5 bases). The CDR3 covers 14 residues. V was trimmed by 0 bases and J by 0 bases, leaving 7 bases between them. CDR1 SGHRS and CDR2 YFSETQ come from the germline V gene. CDR3 nucleotide sequence: TGCGCCAGCAGCTTGGTTGGGAGCTCCTACGAGCAGTACTTC. Amino acid sequence: CASSLVGSSYEQYF.

This clone occurred a few times. The V and J genes are TRBV7-6 and TRBJ1-2; 8 bases are shared with TRBD1. The CDR3 spans 15 residues. Germline trimming cut 1 base from V and 5 bases from J; bases unmatched to any gene: 6. The germline V gene encodes CDR1 SGHVS and CDR2 FNYEAQ. CDR3 DNA sequence: TGTGCCAGCAGCTTAGATGCAGGGGGCGGTTATGGCTACACCTTC. Protein: CASSLDAGGGYGYTF.

The gene calls are TRBV14 and TRBJ2-3; possible D gene TRBD1, 7 bases. This CDR3 has 17 amino acids. Germline CDR1 SGHDN, CDR2 FVKESK. The V gene lost 3 bases and the J gene lost 0 bases, with 16 bases spanning the gap. The CDR3 protein is CASSQAGQQRSTDTQYF. As DNA, the CDR3 is TGTGCCAGCAGCCAGGCGGGACAGCAGCGGAGCACAGATACGCAGTATTTT.

The chain carries TRBV7-9 and TRBJ2-1; 7 bases agree with TRBD1. J was trimmed by 2 bases and V by 5 bases; bases with no gene match: 6. From germline, CDR1 is SEHNR and CDR2 FQNEAQ (reference sequence). This CDR3 has 15 amino acids. CDR3 bases: TGTGCCAGCAGCCTCGGGACAGCCCCCTACAATGAGCAGTTCTTC. As protein: CASSLGTAPYNEQFF.

V and J are TRBV5-6 and TRBJ1-5, with D perhaps TRBD1 (5 bases). The CDR3 runs to 14 residues. V was cut by 5 bases and J by 3 bases, with 12 bases left in between. Germline values: CDR1 SGHDT, CDR2 YYEEEE. This CDR3 reads CASSHGGFNQPQHF. The CDR3 DNA follows: TGTGCCAGCAGTCACGGGGGATTCAATCAGCCCCAGCATTTT.

The V and J genes are TRBV7-6 and TRBJ2-7, with D possibly being TRBD1 (6 bases). The CDR3 is made up of 16 amino acids. With 5 bases removed from V and 2 bases from J, the gap between germline ends came to 19 bases. Germline V CDR1 and CDR2: SGHVS, FNYEAQ. The CDR3 loop reads CASSRGLSGDPYEQYF. For the CDR3, the DNA is TGTGCCAGCAGCCGAGGTCTGTCAGGGGACCCCTACGAGCAGTACTTC.

This clone was counted only a few times. The V gene is TRBV6-6, the J gene TRBJ2-7; 10 bases are shared with TRBD1. The CDR3 runs 16 residues. The germline V gene encodes CDR1 MNHNY and CDR2 SVGAGI (reference sequence). V shed 0 bases, J shed 1 base, and the junction held 3 bases outside the gene matches. Here the CDR3 DNA reads TGTGCCAGCAGTTACTCGACGGGACAGGGGTCCTACGAGCAGTACTTC. Translating gives CASSYSTGQGSYEQYF.

The chain employs TRBV6-1 and TRBJ2-6; 7 positions match TRBD1. V was pared by 5 bases and J by 4 bases, with 5 bases of the junction left unmatched. This CDR3 region has 15 residues. The germline V gene encodes CDR1 MNHNS and CDR2 SASEGT. As DNA, the CDR3 is TGTGCCAGCAGTATTGACAGGGCCGGGGCCAACGTCCTGACTTTC. As protein: CASSIDRAGANVLTF.

V is TRBV6-1 and J is TRBJ1-3; D is unresolved. There are 13 residues in the CDR3. CDR1 and CDR2 from the germline V gene are MNHNS and SASEGT. V lost 11 bases, J lost 4 bases, and 15 bases lay in between. CDR3 sequence: CAGGRAAGNTIYF. The CDR3 bases are TGTGCCGGAGGGCGGGCGGCGGGAAACACCATATATTTT.